This T cell receptor (beta chain) was found in a study of cytomegalovirus exposure and HLA in healthy donors. Study-wide context: Of all 400 or so donors who were genotyped, under 90% belonged to the Caucasian-associated ancestry cluster.

Trimming cost V 4 bases and J 7 bases; bases outside gene matches: 4. The length of the CDR3 is 13 residues. Germline V gene sequence: CDR1 SGHTA, CDR2 FQGNSA. 60 Vbeta and 13 Jbeta primers were used in PCR. Clones were sequenced by immunoSEQ multiplex PCR, and TCRdb holds only the in-frame ones, with some missing. The repertoire consists of 50,000 to 75,000 clones, with just under 75% occurring once and the leading ten covering 6.8%. The origin of this receptor is a man aged 30 to 39 in good health and CMV-seropositive. The sample was PBMCs. This rearrangement joins TRBV7-2 to TRBJ1-2, with 9 bases fitting TRBD1. The CDR3 DNA sequence: TGTGCCAGCAGCTCAGGGACAGGGCTTGGCTACACCTTC. Protein sequence: CASSSGTGLGYTF.